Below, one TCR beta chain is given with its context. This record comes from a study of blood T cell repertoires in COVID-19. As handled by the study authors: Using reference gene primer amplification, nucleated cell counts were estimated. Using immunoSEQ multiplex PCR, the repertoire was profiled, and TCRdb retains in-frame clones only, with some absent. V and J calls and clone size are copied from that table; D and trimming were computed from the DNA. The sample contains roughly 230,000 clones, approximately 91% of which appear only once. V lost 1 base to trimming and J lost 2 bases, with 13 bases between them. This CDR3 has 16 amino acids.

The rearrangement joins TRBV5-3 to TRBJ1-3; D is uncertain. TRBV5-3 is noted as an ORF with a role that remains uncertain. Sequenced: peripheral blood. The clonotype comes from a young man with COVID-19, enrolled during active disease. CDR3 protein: CARSLFVLETGNTIYF. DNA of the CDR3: TGTGCCAGAAGCTTGTTTGTGTTGGAGACTGGAAACACCATATATTTT.